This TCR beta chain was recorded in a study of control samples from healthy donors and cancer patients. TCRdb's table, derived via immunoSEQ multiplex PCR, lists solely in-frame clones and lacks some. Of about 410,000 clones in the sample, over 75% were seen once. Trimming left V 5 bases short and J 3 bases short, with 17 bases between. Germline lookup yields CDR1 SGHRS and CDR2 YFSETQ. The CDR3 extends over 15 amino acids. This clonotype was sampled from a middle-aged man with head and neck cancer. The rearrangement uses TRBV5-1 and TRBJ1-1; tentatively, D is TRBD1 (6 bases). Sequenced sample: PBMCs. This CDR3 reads CASSRRAGEDTEAFF. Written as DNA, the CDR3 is TGCGCCAGCAGTCGGCGGGCAGGGGAGGACACTGAAGCTTTCTTT.